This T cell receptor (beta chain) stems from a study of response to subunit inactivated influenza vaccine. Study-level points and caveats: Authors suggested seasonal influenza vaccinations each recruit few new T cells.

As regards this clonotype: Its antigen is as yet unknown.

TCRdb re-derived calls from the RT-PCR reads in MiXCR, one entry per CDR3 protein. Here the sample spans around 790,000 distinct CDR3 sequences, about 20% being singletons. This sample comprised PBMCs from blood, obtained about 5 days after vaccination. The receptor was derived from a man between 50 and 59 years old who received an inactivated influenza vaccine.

The CDR3 DNA is TGTGCCAGCAGCCAAGATTTGGGGACAGGGAAAGAGACCCAGTACTTC. Translating gives CASSQDLGTGKETQYF. V usage is TRBV4-2 and J usage is TRBJ2-5; 9 bases map to TRBD1. CDR1 LGHNA and CDR2 YNFKEQ come from the germline V gene. The CDR3 runs 16 residues. Losses at the gene ends were 0 bases for V and 3 bases for J; bases not matched to a gene: 5.